This T cell receptor (beta chain) was captured by sequencing in a study of CD8 T cells in Susac syndrome. The RNA input was roughly 0.5 to 1 ug, and it was reverse transcribed with random hexamers. Multiplex immunoSEQ PCR targeted 54 Vbeta and 13 Jbeta TCR beta segments. MiXCR was run by TCRdb on the immunoSEQ multiplex PCR reads, yielding one entry per CDR3 protein. The sample holds 200,000 or so distinct CDR3 sequences, 90% to 96% seen once. This CDR3 is 14 amino acids long. Germline assignment: CDR1 SGHRS and CDR2 YFSETQ. The V end was cut by 3 bases, the J end by 4 bases, with 13 bases between. V gene TRBV5-1 combines with J gene TRBJ1-2; weak D call: TRBD1 (5 bases). The sample consisted of CD4+ T cells from PBMCs. The clonotype comes from a human donor with Susac syndrome. In DNA form, the CDR3 reads TGCGCCAGCAGCTCGGGACCCGCCGCCTATGGCTACACCTTC. It is translated as CASSSGPAAYGYTF.